What follows are 14 T cell receptor beta chains derived from one specimen sequenced in a study of PD-L1 blockade in urothelial cancer. As for time point: pretreatment peripheral blood. TCRdb keeps only in-frame clones here, not all; method: immunoSEQ multiplex PCR. The sample records tens of thousands of clones, roughly nine tenths being singletons. Sequenced here: PBMCs, sampled around atezolizumab (anti-PD-L1) treatment. The receptors derive from a woman aged 60-75 years with urothelial cancer.

This rearrangement joins TRBV5-4 to TRBJ2-7, with D perhaps TRBD2 (6 bases). The CDR3 contains 13 residues. Trimming pared 4 bases from V and 0 bases from J, leaving 8 bases between. Germline CDR1 and CDR2: SGHNT and YYREEE (reference sequence). This CDR3 is CASSKTSSYEQYF. The CDR3 DNA reads TGTGCCAGCAGCAAGACTAGCTCCTACGAGCAGTACTTC.

This clone was observed a single time. The chain employs TRBV7-7 and TRBJ2-1, with TRBD2 matching over 9 bases. CDR3 length: 17 amino acids. Germline V CDR1 and CDR2: SSHAT, FNYEAQ (reference sequence). V shed 4 bases and J 8 bases; nucleotides not matched to a gene: 15. CDR3 sequence (DNA): TGTGCCAGCAGCTCAGGACACTGGCGGGAGGGGTATCATGAGCAGTTCTTC. Protein product: CASSSGHWREGYHEQFF.

The rearrangement links TRBV18 to TRBJ2-2; 12 nucleotides line up with TRBD2. In germline, CDR1 is KGHSH, CDR2 LQKENI. Trimming removed 3 bases from V and 4 bases from J; junction bases left unmatched: 3. The CDR3 extends over 16 amino acids. The CDR3 DNA reads TGTGCCAGCTCACCCTCTAGCGGGAGGGTCACCGGGGAGCTGTTTTTT. The encoded protein is CASSPSSGRVTGELFF.

The chain carries TRBV7-2 and TRBJ2-7; no firm D call. V lost 1 base, J lost 6 bases, and 7 bases lay in between. The germline V gene encodes CDR1 SGHTA and CDR2 FQGNSA. The CDR3 contains 12 residues. CDR3 region: CASSLGATEQYF. The CDR3 DNA sequence: TGTGCCAGCAGCTTAGGGGCGACCGAGCAGTACTTC.

The chain links TRBV18 to TRBJ1-4, with a tentative D call TRBD1 (6 bases). This CDR3 spans 16 amino acids. Germline loops: CDR1 KGHSH, CDR2 LQKENI. V lost 3 bases, J lost 0 bases, and 11 bases lay in between. CDR3 DNA: TGTGCCAGCTCACCGCTGAAGGGGGCAACTAATGAAAAACTGTTTTTT. This sequence encodes CASSPLKGATNEKLFF.

The chain combines TRBV5-1 with TRBJ2-7; 8 positions agree with TRBD2. V was clipped by 5 bases and J by 3 bases; unmatched bases: 10. This CDR3 has 15 amino acids. The germline gives CDR1 SGHRS, CDR2 YFSETQ. The CDR3 coding sequence is TGCGCCAGCAGTTGGGGCGGGGGGCCCGACTACGAGCAGTACTTC. This encodes CASSWGGGPDYEQYF.

This chain uses TRBV5-6 with TRBJ2-5; 9 nucleotides line up with TRBD2. Looked up from germline, CDR1 is SGHDT and CDR2 is YYEEEE. This CDR3 contains 15 residues. The trim removed 2 bases at V and 4 bases at J, leaving 6 bases unmatched. CDR3 coding DNA: TGTGCCAGCAGCTTCGCGGGGGGGCAGAGAGAGACCCAGTACTTC. Amino acid sequence: CASSFAGGQRETQYF. The complete variable domain, with remaining parts taken from reference TRBV5-6 and TRBJ2-5, reads DAGVTQSPTHLIKTRGQQVTLRCSPKSGHDTVSWYQQALGQGPQFIFQYYEEEERQRGNFPDRFSGHQFPNYSSELNVNALLLGDSALYLCASSFAGGQRETQYFGPGTRLLVL.

The V and J genes are TRBV19 and TRBJ1-2; 7 bases fit TRBD1. There are 13 residues in the CDR3. V lost 6 bases and J lost 3; bases outside the gene matches: 4. Germline V lookup: CDR1 LNHDA, CDR2 SQIVND (reference sequence). CDR3 sequence reads: CASRWQGDYGYTF. CDR3 nucleotide sequence: TGTGCCAGTAGGTGGCAGGGGGACTATGGCTACACCTTC.

The rearrangement joins TRBV7-9 to TRBJ1-1, with D maybe TRBD1 (6 bases). Trimming took off 3 bases at V and 0 bases at J, with 11 bases between the two ends. CDR3 length: 15 amino acids. Germline V gives CDR1 SEHNR, CDR2 FQNEAQ (reference sequence). CDR3 residues: CASSFEGEMNTEAFF. CDR3 sequence (DNA): TGTGCCAGCAGCTTCGAGGGGGAGATGAACACTGAAGCTTTCTTT.

V gene TRBV5-4 combines with J gene TRBJ1-2; possible D gene TRBD1, 5 bases. CDR1 and CDR2 (germline): SGHNT, YYREEE (reference sequence). Trimming removed 0 bases at V and 6 bases at J, with 12 bases between. The CDR3 length is 14 residues. The CDR3 sequence is CASSLALGGNGYTF. The CDR3 DNA reads as TGTGCCAGCAGCTTGGCCCTGGGGGGGAATGGCTACACCTTC.

The chain is built from TRBV7-6 and TRBJ1-5; D is perhaps TRBD1 (6 bases). Germline V lookup: CDR1 SGHVS, CDR2 FNYEAQ. V was clipped by 1 base and J by 9 bases, with 19 bases between them. The CDR3 contains 16 residues. CDR3 in DNA: TGTGCCAGCAGCTTAGGAGCGGCAGGGGCTCCTTGGCCCCAGCATTTT. It codes for CASSLGAAGAPWPQHF.

The chain links TRBV5-1 to TRBJ1-4; 8 bases map to TRBD1. Germline V gene lookup returns CDR1 SGHRS and CDR2 YFSETQ. This CDR3 is built from 15 residues. Trimming took 5 bases from V and 7 from J; bases not matched to a gene: 10. Here the CDR3 reads CASSPSGQEGEKLFF. For the CDR3, the DNA is TGCGCCAGCAGTCCCTCGGGACAGGAGGGTGAAAAACTGTTTTTT. Together with reference TRBV5-1 and TRBJ1-4, the CDR3 gives the full variable domain: KAGVTQTPRYLIKTRGQQVTLSCSPISGHRSVSWYQQTPGQGLQFLFEYFSETQRNKGNFPGRFSGRQFSNSRSEMNVSTLELGDSALYLCASSPSGQEGEKLFFGSGTQLSVL.

This sequence joins TRBV7-6 and TRBJ2-1, with TRBD2 identical over 11 bases. V shed 1 base, J shed 4 bases, and the junction held 3 bases outside the gene matches. The CDR3 has 16 amino acids. The V gene's germline CDR1 is SGHVS and CDR2 FNYEAQ. The CDR3 DNA is TGTGCCAGCAGCTTAGAAACTAGCGGGAGATACAATGAGCAGTTCTTC. Translated: CASSLETSGRYNEQFF.

The chain has TRBV29-1 and TRBJ1-4; D not resolved. Deletions cut 4 bases from V and 4 bases from J, with 7 bases between. The CDR3 sequence is 12 residues long. CDR1 SQVTM and CDR2 ANQGSEA come from the germline V gene. The CDR3 spells CSVGRFNEKLFF. The DNA for the CDR3 is TGCAGCGTTGGTCGGTTTAATGAAAAACTGTTTTTT.